This T cell receptor (beta chain) was identified in a study of T cells in Graves' hyperthyroidism and ophthalmopathy. Whole-study findings and limits: Peripheral blood also featured most of the thyroid clonotypes expanded above 0.001.

This clonotype came up many times. As yet, its antigen is unknown. Researchers amplified the TCR beta CDR3 regions from RNA transcripts. First-round RT-PCR with HTBI primers amplified the TCR CDR3 region. TCRdb passed the multiplex PCR reads through MiXCR, listing each CDR3 protein once. The data show over 250,000 distinct CDR3 sequences, 15% to 20% seen once. Patients were excluded because of uncontrolled infection, other autoimmune disease, pregnancy or lactation. This sample holds PBMCs from less than 13 ml fresh peripheral blood. After removal of 2 bases from V and 5 bases from J, the junction contained 7 bases not matched to a gene. Germline CDR1 and CDR2: SNHLY and FYNNEI. This CDR3 has 15 amino acids.

The sample taken for sequencing was blood. The receptor's source is a woman aged 55-70 years with Graves' ophthalmopathy. The V gene is TRBV2, the J gene TRBJ1-2; 8 bases are a match to TRBD1. For the CDR3, the DNA is TGTGCCAGCAGTGAACAGGGGGCTTCTTGGTATGGCTACACCTTC. It encodes CASSEQGASWYGYTF.